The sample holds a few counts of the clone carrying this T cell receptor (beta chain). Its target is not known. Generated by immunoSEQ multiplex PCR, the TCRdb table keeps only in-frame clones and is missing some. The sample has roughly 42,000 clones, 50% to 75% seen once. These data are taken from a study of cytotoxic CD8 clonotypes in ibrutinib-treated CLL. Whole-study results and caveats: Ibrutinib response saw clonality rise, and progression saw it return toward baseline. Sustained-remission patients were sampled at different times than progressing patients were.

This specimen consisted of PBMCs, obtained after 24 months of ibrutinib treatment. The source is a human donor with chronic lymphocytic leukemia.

Here the CDR3 reads CASSVVGGLTSYNEQFF. In nucleotides, the CDR3 is TGTGCCAGCAGCGTAGTCGGGGGGCTGACCTCCTACAATGAGCAGTTCTTC. V is TRBV9 and J is TRBJ2-1; D might be TRBD2 (7 bases). Germline assignment: CDR1 SGDLS and CDR2 YYNGEE. This CDR3 spans 17 amino acids. Trimming pared 0 bases from V and 0 bases from J, leaving 13 bases between.